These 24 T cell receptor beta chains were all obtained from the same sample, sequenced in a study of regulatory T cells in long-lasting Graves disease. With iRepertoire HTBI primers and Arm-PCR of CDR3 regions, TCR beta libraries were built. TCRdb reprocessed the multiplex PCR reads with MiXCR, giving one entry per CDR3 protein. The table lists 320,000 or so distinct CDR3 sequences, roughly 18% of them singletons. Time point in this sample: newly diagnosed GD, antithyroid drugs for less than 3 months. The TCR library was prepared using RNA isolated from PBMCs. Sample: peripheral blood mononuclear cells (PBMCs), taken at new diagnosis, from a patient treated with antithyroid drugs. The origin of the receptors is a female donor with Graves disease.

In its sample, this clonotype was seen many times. CDR3 in DNA: TGTGCCACCAGCAGTTCACTAGCGGGTACCTACGAGCAGTACTTC. Protein product: CATSSSLAGTYEQYF. V usage is TRBV15 and J usage is TRBJ2-7, with 9 bases fitting TRBD2. Germline values: CDR1 LNHNV, CDR2 YYDKDF (reference sequence). The trim removed 3 bases at V and 2 bases at J, leaving 5 bases unmatched. The CDR3 runs to 15 residues.

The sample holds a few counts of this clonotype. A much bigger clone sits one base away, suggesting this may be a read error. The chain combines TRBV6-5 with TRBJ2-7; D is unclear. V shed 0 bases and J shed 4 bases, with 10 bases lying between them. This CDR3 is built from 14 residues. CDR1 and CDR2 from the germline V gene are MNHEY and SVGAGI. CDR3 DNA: TGTGCCAGCAGTTACTCTAGGGTATCGTACGAGCAGTACTTC. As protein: CASSYSRVSYEQYF.

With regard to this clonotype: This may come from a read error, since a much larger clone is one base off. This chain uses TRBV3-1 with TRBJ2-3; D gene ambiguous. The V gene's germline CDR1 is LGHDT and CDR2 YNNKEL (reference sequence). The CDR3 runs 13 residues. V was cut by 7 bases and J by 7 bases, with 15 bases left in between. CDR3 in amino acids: CASNSSRIHTQYF. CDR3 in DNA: TGTGCCAGCAACTCCTCGAGGATCCATACGCAGTATTTT.

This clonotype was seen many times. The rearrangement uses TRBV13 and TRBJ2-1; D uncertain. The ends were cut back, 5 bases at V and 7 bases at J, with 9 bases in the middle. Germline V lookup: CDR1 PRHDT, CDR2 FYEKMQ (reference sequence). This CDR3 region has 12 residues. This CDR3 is CASSLLGNEQFF. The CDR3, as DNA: TGTGCCAGCAGCCTACTCGGGAATGAGCAGTTCTTC.

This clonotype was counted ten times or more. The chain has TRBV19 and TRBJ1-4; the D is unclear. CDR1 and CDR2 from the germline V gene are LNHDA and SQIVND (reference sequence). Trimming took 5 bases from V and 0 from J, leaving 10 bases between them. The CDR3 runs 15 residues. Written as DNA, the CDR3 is TGTGCCAGTAGTCCCCGGGAAGCAACTAATGAAAAACTGTTTTTT. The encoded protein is CASSPREATNEKLFF.

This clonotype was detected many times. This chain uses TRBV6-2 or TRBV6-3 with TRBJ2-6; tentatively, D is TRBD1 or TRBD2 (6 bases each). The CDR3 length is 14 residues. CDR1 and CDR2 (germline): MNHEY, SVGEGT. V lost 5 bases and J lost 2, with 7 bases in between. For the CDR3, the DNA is TGTGCCAGCAGTGGGGGGCCTGGGGCCAACGTCCTGACTTTC. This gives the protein CASSGGPGANVLTF.

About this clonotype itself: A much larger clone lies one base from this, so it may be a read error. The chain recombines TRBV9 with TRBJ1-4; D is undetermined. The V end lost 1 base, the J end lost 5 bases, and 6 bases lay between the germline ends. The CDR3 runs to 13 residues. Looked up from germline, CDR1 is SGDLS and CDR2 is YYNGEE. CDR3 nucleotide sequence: TGTGCCAGCAGCGTACGGCCAAATGAAAAACTGTTTTTT. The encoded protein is CASSVRPNEKLFF.

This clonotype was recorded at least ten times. The DNA of the CDR3 is TGCAGTGCAACCGCAGCCATGACTAGCGGTATAGCCAAAAACATTCAGTACTTC. Translated, it gives CSATAAMTSGIAKNIQYF. The chain carries TRBV20-1 and TRBJ2-4; TRBD2 matches 9 bases. The CDR3 contains 18 residues. Losses at the gene ends were 6 bases for V and 0 bases for J; bases not matched to a gene: 15. Germline-derived CDR1 and CDR2 are DFQATT and SNEGSKA (reference sequence).

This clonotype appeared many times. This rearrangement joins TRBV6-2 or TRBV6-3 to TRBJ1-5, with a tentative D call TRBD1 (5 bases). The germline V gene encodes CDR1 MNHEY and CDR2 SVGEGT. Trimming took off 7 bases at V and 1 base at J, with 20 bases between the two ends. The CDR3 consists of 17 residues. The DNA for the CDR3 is TGTGCCAGCATCCTTCCAGGGTGGGGTTCGAGCAATCAGCCCCAGCATTTT. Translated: CASILPGWGSSNQPQHF.

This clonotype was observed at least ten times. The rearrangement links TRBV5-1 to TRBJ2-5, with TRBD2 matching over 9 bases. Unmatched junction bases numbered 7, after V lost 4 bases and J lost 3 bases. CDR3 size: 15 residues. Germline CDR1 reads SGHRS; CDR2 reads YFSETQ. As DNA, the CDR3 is TGCGCCAGCAGCCGTGGGACTAGCAGAAAAGAGACCCAGTACTTC. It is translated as CASSRGTSRKETQYF.

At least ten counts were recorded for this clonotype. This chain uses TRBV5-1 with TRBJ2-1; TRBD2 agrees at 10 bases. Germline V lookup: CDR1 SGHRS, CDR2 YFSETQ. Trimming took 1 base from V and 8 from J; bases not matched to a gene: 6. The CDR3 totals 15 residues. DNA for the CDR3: TGCGCCAGCAGCTTGCACCTAGCGGGAGAGGATGAGCAGTTCTTC. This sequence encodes CASSLHLAGEDEQFF.

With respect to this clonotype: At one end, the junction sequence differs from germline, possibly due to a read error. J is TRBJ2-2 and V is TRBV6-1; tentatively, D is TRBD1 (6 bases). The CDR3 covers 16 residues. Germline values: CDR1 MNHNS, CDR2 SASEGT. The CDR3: CASNPNLVRDTRELFF. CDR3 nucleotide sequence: TGTGCCAGCAACCCCAACCTGGTTCGGGACACCAGGGAGCTGTTTTTT.

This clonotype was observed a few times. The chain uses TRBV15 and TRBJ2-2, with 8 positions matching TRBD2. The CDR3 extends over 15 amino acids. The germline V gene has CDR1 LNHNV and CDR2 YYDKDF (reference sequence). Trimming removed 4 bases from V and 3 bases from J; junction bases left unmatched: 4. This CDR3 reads CATSTTSGDTGELFF. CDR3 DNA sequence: TGTGCCACCAGCACTACTAGCGGAGACACCGGGGAGCTGTTTTTT.

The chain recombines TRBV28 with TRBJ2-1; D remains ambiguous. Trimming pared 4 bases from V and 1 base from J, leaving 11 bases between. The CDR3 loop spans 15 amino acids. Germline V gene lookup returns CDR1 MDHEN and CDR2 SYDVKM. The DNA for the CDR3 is TGTGCCAGCAGTTCCTCTCTTGGATCCTACAATGAGCAGTTCTTC. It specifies CASSSSLGSYNEQFF. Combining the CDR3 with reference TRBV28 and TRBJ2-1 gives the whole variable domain DVKVTQSSRYLVKRTGEKVFLECVQDMDHENMFWYRQDPGLGLRLIYFSYDVKMKEKGDIPEGYSVSREKKERFSLILESASTNQTSMYLCASSSSLGSYNEQFFGPGTRLTVL.

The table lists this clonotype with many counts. The CDR3 bases are TGTGCCAGCCATAGACAGCGCCTAGCGAACTATGGCTACACCTTC. Encoded protein: CASHRQRLANYGYTF. J is TRBJ1-2 and V is TRBV2; tentatively, D is TRBD1 (5 bases). In germline, CDR1 is SNHLY, CDR2 FYNNEI. V was pared by 8 bases and J by 2 bases, with 18 bases between. The CDR3 has 15 residues. Variable domain in full (rest from reference TRBV2 and TRBJ1-2): EPEVTQTPSHQVTQMGQEVILRCVPISNHLYFYWYRQILGQKVEFLVSFYNNEISEKSEIFDDQFSVERPDGSNFTLKIRSTKLEDSAMYFCASHRQRLANYGYTFGSGTRLTVV.

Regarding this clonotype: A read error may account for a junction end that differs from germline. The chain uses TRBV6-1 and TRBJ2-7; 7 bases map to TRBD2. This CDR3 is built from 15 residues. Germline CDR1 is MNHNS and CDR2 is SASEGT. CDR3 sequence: CAISEAYSGLYEQYF. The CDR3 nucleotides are TGTGCCATCAGTGAGGCCTATAGCGGGCTCTACGAGCAGTACTTC.

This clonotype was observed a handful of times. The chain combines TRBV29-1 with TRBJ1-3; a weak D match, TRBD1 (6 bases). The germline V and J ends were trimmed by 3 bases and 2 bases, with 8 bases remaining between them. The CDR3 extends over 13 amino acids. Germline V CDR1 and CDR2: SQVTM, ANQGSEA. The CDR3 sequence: CSVEDSPGNTIYF. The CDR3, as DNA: TGCAGCGTTGAGGACAGTCCTGGAAACACCATATATTTT.

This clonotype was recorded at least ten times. CDR3 in amino acids: CASTSVAVLRAGGTDTQYF. CDR3 in DNA: TGTGCCAGCACCTCCGTGGCCGTGCTCAGGGCGGGTGGCACAGATACGCAGTATTTT. This chain joins TRBV12-3 or TRBV12-4 and TRBJ2-3; possibly TRBD1 or TRBD2 for D (5 bases each). V lost 7 bases and J 1 base, leaving 27 bases between the germline ends. The CDR3 length is 19 residues.

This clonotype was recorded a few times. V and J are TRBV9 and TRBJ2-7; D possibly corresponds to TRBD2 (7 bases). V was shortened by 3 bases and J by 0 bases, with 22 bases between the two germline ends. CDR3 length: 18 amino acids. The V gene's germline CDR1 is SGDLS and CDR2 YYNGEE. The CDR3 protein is CASSARGGLPGDSYEQYF. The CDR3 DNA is TGTGCCAGCAGCGCGAGGGGGGGGCTGCCGGGAGACTCCTACGAGCAGTACTTC.

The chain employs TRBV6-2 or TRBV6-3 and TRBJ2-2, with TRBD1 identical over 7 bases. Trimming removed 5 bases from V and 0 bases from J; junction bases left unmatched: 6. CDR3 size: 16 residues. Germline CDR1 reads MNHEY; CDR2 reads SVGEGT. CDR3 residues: CASSVGTAPNTGELFF. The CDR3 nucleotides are TGTGCCAGCAGTGTGGGGACAGCCCCGAACACCGGGGAGCTGTTTTTT.

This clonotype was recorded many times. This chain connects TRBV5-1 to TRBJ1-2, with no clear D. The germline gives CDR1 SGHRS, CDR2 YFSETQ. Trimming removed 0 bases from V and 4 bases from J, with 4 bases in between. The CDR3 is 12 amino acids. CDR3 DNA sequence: TGCGCCAGCAGCTTGGATACCTATGGCTACACCTTC. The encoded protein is CASSLDTYGYTF.

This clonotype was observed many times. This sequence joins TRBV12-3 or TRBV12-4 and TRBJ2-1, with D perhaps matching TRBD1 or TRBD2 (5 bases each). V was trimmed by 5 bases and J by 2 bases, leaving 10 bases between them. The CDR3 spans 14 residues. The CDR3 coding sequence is TGTGCCAGCAGTGAGTTGGGGGCCTACAATGAGCAGTTCTTC. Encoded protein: CASSELGAYNEQFF.

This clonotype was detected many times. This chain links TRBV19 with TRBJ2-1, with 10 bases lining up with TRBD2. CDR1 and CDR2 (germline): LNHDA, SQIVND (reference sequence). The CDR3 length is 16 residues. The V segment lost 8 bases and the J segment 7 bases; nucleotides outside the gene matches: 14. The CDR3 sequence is CASLPSGRDPFNEQFF. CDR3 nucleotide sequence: TGTGCCAGTCTACCTAGCGGGAGAGATCCTTTTAATGAGCAGTTCTTC.

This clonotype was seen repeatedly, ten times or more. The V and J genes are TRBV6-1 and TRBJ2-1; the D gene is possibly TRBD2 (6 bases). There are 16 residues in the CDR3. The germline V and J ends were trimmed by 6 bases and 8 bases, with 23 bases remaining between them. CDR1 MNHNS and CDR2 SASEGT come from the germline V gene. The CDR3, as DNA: TGTGCCAGCAGCCCCGGGGGTCACCGGGCGGTGGATGAGCAGTTCTTC. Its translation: CASSPGGHRAVDEQFF.